In its sample, the clone carrying this TCR beta chain was seen once. In the source study's methods: Amplifying reference gene primers gave estimates of nucleated cell counts. Sequencing was performed with immunoSEQ multiplex PCR; in TCRdb, only in-frame clones are kept and a portion is missing. Clone size and V and J calls were adopted from that table, with D and trimming inferred from the DNA. The data hold 200,000 to 250,000 clones, with approximately 80% observed a single time. The sample originates from a study of blood T cell repertoires in COVID-19. Each participant's cohort was designated according to participant-reported clinical history. Germline-derived CDR1 and CDR2 are SQVTM and ANQGSEA. Trimming at V came to 7 bases and at J to 6 bases, leaving 7 bases not matched to a gene. The length of the CDR3 is 13 residues.

The chain uses TRBV29-1 and TRBJ1-5; 9 bases agree with TRBD1. The source material was PBMCs or T cells enriched from blood (not recorded which). The sequence was collected from a young man with acute COVID-19. DNA for the CDR3: TGCAGCGCCCGGACAGGGGAGGGTCAGCCCCAGCATTTT. Translating gives CSARTGEGQPQHF.